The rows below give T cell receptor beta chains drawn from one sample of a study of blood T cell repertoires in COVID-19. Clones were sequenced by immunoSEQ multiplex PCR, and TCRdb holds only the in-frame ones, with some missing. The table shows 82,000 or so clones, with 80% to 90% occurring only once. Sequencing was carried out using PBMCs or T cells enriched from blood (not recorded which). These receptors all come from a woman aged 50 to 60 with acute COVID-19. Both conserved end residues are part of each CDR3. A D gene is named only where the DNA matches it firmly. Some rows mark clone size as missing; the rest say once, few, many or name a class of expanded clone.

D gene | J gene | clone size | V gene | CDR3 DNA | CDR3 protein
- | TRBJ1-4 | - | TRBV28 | TGTGCCAGCAGTTTACAGACAGGTTATAATGAAAAACTGTTTTTT | CASSLQTGYNEKLFF
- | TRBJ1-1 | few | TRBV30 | TGTGCCTGGACCTTAGGGGGAGTGGATGGAGCTTTCTTT | CAWTLGGVDGAFF
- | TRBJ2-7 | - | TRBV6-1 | TGTGCCAGCAGTGAGGGGGGAGAAGTATACGAGCAGTACTTC | CASSEGGEVYEQYF
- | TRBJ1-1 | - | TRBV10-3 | TGTGCCATCAGTGAGCGGACAGAGAACACTGAAGCTTTCTTT | CAISERTENTEAFF
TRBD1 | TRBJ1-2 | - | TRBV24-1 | TGTGCCACCAGTGATTGGGGACAGGGGGGCTCGCGCTACACCTTC | CATSDWGQGGSRYTF
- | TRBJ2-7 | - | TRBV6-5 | TGTGCCAGCAGTTACTCGATCGGGGAGGTCGCCTACGAGCAGTACTTC | CASSYSIGEVAYEQYF
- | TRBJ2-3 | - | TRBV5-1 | TGCGCCAGCAGCTTGGGTAGGACATCAGATACGCAGTATTTT | CASSLGRTSDTQYF
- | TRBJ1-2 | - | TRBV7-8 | TGTGCCAGCAGCTCACCAAATACCGGGACAAACTATGGCTACACCTTC | CASSSPNTGTNYGYTF
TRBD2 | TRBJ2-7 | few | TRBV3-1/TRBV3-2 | TGTGCCAGCGGACTAGCGGGAGGGTACGAGCAGTACTTC | CASGLAGGYEQYF
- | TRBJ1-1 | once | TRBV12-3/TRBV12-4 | TGTGCCAGCAGTTTAGTCGGCACTGAAGCTTTCTTT | CASSLVGTEAFF
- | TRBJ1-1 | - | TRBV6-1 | TGTGCCAGCAGTGAATTCAGGGGAGGGACTGAAGCTTTCTTT | CASSEFRGGTEAFF
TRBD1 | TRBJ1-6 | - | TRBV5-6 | TGTGCCAGCAGACGCGCGGGACAGGGAATCCCCCTCCACTTT | CASRRAGQGIPLHF
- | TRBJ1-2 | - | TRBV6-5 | TGTGCCAGCAGTTCCGACAGAACTAACTATGGCTACACCTTC | CASSSDRTNYGYTF
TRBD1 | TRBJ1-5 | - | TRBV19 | TGTGCCAGTAGTGCCCGGGACAGGGGAGGTGATCAGCCCCAGCATTTT | CASSARDRGGDQPQHF
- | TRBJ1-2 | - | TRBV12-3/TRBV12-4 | TGTGCCAGCACCCTAGACGGCCTCTATGGCTACACCTTC | CASTLDGLYGYTF
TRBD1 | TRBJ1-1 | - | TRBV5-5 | TGTGCCAGCAGCTCCGGACAGGGGACTTACACTGAAGCTTTCTTT | CASSSGQGTYTEAFF
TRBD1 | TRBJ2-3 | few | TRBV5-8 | TGTGCCAGCAGCTTGGTGGGGGCAGGGGGACCTAGCACAGATACGCAGTATTTT | CASSLVGAGGPSTDTQYF
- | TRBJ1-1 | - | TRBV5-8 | TGTGCCAGCAGCACCGCCCGGGGGTTCGTCACTGAAGCTTTCTTT | CASSTARGFVTEAFF
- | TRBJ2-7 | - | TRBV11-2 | TGTGCCAGCAGCCCCACGGGGTACGAGCAGTACTTC | CASSPTGYEQYF
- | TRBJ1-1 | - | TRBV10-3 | TGTGCCATCAACTCTCCGGGACAAATGAACACTGAAGCTTTCTTT | CAINSPGQMNTEAFF
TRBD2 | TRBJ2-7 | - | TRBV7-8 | TGTGCCAGCAGTAGAATAGCGGGAGGGCCCTACGAGCAGTACTTC | CASSRIAGGPYEQYF
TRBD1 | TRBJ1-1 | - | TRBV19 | TGTGCCAGTACCCGGGGACAGGGAAACACTGAAGCTTTCTTT | CASTRGQGNTEAFF
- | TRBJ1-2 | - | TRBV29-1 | TGCAGCGCCGGAGAGGGAAACTATGGCTACACCTTC | CSAGEGNYGYTF
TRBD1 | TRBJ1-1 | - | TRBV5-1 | TGCGCCAGCAGCTTGTACAGGGGAGGACCTGAAGCTTTCTTT | CASSLYRGGPEAFF
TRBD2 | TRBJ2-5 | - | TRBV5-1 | TGCGCCAGCAGCGGGACTAGCGGGAGGGCCACTGAGACCCAGTACTTC | CASSGTSGRATETQYF
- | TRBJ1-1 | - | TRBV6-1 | TGTGCCAGCAGTGAAGTAAGGGGGAACACTGAAGCTTTCTTT | CASSEVRGNTEAFF
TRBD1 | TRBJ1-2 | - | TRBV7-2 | TGTGCCAGCAGCTTCGGGGACAGTGGCTACACCTTC | CASSFGDSGYTF
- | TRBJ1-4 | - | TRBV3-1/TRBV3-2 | TGTGCCAGCAGCCAAGCAGGGGCGCTTGAAAAACTGTTTTTT | CASSQAGALEKLFF